These 4 T cell receptor beta chains share one sample of origin, sequenced in a study of cytomegalovirus exposure and HLA in healthy donors. The primer mix had 60 Vbeta and 13 Jbeta primers. Here immunoSEQ multiplex PCR was the method, and the copy in TCRdb shows in-frame clones only, minus some. The sample includes around 92,000 clones, more than 65% of them seen just once. The specimen sequenced was PBMCs. These receptor sequences come from a human donor in good health.

The chain joins TRBV5-6 to TRBJ1-2; the D gene is possibly TRBD1 (5 bases). CDR1 and CDR2 (germline): SGHDT, YYEEEE. Trimming left V 0 bases short and J 2 bases short, with 11 bases between. This CDR3 has 15 residues. CDR3 amino acids: CASSLGAAGNYGYTF. The CDR3 coding sequence is TGTGCCAGCAGCTTGGGGGCTGCAGGGAACTATGGCTACACCTTC.

V and J are TRBV6-6 and TRBJ2-3; 9 positions match TRBD2. The V and J ends lost 5 bases and 0 bases, in that order; junction bases with no gene match: 3. The CDR3 consists of 15 residues. The germline CDR1 and CDR2 sequences are MNHNY and SVGAGI (reference sequence). CDR3: CASSPTSGSTDTQYF. DNA of the CDR3: TGTGCCAGCAGTCCCACTAGCGGGAGCACAGATACGCAGTATTTT.

This chain joins TRBV11-2 and TRBJ1-1; perhaps TRBD1 as D (5 bases). Deletions cut 4 bases from V and 0 bases from J, with 18 bases between. CDR1 and CDR2 (germline): SGHAT, FQNNGV. This CDR3 comprises 17 residues. CDR3 sequence: CASSSRRGRGMNTEAFF. CDR3 bases: TGTGCCAGCAGCTCCCGGAGGGGAAGGGGTATGAACACTGAAGCTTTCTTT.

V is TRBV27 and J is TRBJ2-7; D perhaps matches TRBD2 (7 bases). Trimming left V 2 bases short and J 0 bases short, with 20 bases between. CDR3 length: 18 amino acids. CDR1 MNHEY and CDR2 SMNVEV come from the germline V gene (reference sequence). CDR3 DNA sequence: TGTGCCAGCAGTTTACTTCCTGGGGGGGGCTTAAACTCCTACGAGCAGTACTTC. Protein: CASSLLPGGGLNSYEQYF.